This TCR beta chain was captured by sequencing in a study of cytomegalovirus exposure and HLA in healthy donors. The CDR3 loop spans 15 amino acids. The germline gives CDR1 SGHNT, CDR2 YYREEE (reference sequence). With 4 bases clipped from V and 2 bases from J, the junction kept 3 bases outside the gene matches. Researchers ran the PCR with 60 Vbeta and 13 Jbeta primers. Assay used: immunoSEQ multiplex PCR; TCRdb lists only in-frame clones, some missing. The repertoire includes around 140,000 clones, 79% of them detected once, and approximately 1% sits in the top ten. This receptor was taken from a male donor in good health and CMV-seronegative. The material sequenced was PBMCs. The rearrangement links TRBV5-4 to TRBJ1-1; 12 bases are a match to TRBD1. The CDR3 region is CASSLGTGGNTEAFF. The CDR3 region has the DNA TGTGCCAGCAGCCTCGGGACAGGGGGCAACACTGAAGCTTTCTTT.